This T cell receptor (beta chain) originates from a study of cytomegalovirus exposure and HLA in healthy donors. Study-level findings and limits: The sole available immune exposure information was CMV serostatus. Upon later analysis, HLA-associated TCR beta chains proved more clonally expanded than other, equally common chains. As a later analysis showed, a missense DCLRE1C variant was linked to trimming of TCR beta V- and J-genes.

The PCR contained 60 Vbeta and 13 Jbeta primers. Repertoires were generated with immunoSEQ multiplex PCR, while TCRdb's copy carries only in-frame clones and drops some. Among 77,000 or so clones listed, roughly 79% were seen once. Concerning this clone: Its antigen is unknown.

Germline CDR1 and CDR2: MNHEY and SMNVEV (reference sequence). Trimming stripped 6 bases from V and 0 bases from J, with 11 bases between. The CDR3 length is 14 residues. It was healthy bone marrow donors who served as donors. The sequencing input was PBMCs. This chain connects TRBV27 to TRBJ1-1, with a possible D match to TRBD1 (5 bases). The receptor was derived from a man aged 40-49 years in good health and CMV-seronegative. The CDR3 loop is CASRPGGMNTEAFF. The DNA for the CDR3 is TGTGCCAGCAGACCTGGGGGGATGAACACTGAAGCTTTCTTT.